These 17 T cell receptor beta chains were all obtained from the same sample, sequenced in a study of shared clonotypes between healthy human individuals. Positive CCR7 selection of CD45RO-negative cells yielded the naive CD8 cells, and terminally differentiated effector memory CD45RA+ cells were excluded. Data came from immunoSEQ multiplex PCR; TCRdb stores just in-frame clones and leaves some out. The sample includes about 2 million clones, around 96% of them seen just once. The specimen was naive CD8+ T cells sorted from blood. Receptors were obtained from a man between 18 and 35 years old in good health.

The rearrangement uses TRBV5-5 and TRBJ1-1; D is undetermined. The CDR3 runs 14 residues. Per germline, CDR1 SGHKS and CDR2 YYEKEE (reference sequence). Between the trimmed V and J ends, which lost 4 bases and 1 base, there was a span of 11 bases. CDR3 region: CASSGWSGNTEAFF. CDR3 in DNA: TGTGCCAGCAGCGGGTGGTCTGGGAACACTGAAGCTTTCTTT.

For this clone: Additional DNA sequences in this sample encode the identical CDR3. This chain joins TRBV13 and TRBJ2-3; TRBD2 agrees at 10 bases. The J segment lost 3 bases and the V segment lost 0 bases, leaving 3 bases of the junction unmatched. CDR3 length: 16 amino acids. In germline, CDR1 is PRHDT, CDR2 FYEKMQ (reference sequence). DNA of the CDR3: TGTGCCAGCAGCTTAGGAGCGGGGGGGTTAACAGATACGCAGTATTTT. Translation: CASSLGAGGLTDTQYF.

The chain combines TRBV27 with TRBJ2-7, with D perhaps matching TRBD1 (6 bases). CDR1 and CDR2 from the germline V gene are MNHEY and SMNVEV (reference sequence). CDR3 length equals 13 residues. The germline V and J ends were trimmed by 8 bases and 3 bases, with 14 bases remaining between them. CDR3 coding DNA: TGTGCCAGCGCTATCTCAGGGGTCTACGAGCAGTACTTC. Its protein product is CASAISGVYEQYF.

This clone was counted a single time. The gene calls are TRBV13 and TRBJ2-7; 7 nucleotides agree with TRBD2. Germline CDR1 and CDR2: PRHDT and FYEKMQ (reference sequence). The CDR3 loop spans 16 amino acids. J was trimmed by 2 bases and V by 2 bases; bases with no gene match: 9. The CDR3 sequence: CASSLPTLRGAYEQYF. The CDR3 coding sequence is TGTGCCAGCAGCTTACCCACCTTACGGGGGGCCTACGAGCAGTACTTC.

The rearrangement joins TRBV2 to TRBJ2-7; 10 bases agree with TRBD1. Losses at the gene ends were 2 bases for V and 3 bases for J; bases not matched to a gene: 4. CDR1 and CDR2 (germline): SNHLY, FYNNEI. CDR3 length: 15 residues. CDR3 DNA: TGTGCCAGCAGTGAATGGGGACAGGGGCTCTACGAGCAGTACTTC. Protein sequence: CASSEWGQGLYEQYF.

This clone was seen only once. J is TRBJ1-2 and V is TRBV6-6; possible D gene TRBD1, 6 bases. The V gene's germline CDR1 is MNHNY and CDR2 SVGAGI (reference sequence). Trimming removed 0 bases at V and 8 bases at J, with 13 bases between. This CDR3 has 14 amino acids. In DNA form, the CDR3 reads TGTGCCAGCAGTTACTCTTCCGGGGGCGGCGGCTACACCTTC. This gives the protein CASSYSSGGGGYTF.

This clone was seen a single time. The chain joins TRBV30 to TRBJ1-5; 9 bases map to TRBD1. In germline, CDR1 is GTSNPN, CDR2 SVGIG (reference sequence). The CDR3 sequence is 15 residues long. Trimming removed 0 bases from V and 6 bases from J; junction bases left unmatched: 6. The CDR3 sequence: CAWSVPTGGSQPQHF. DNA of the CDR3: TGTGCCTGGAGTGTACCTACAGGGGGCAGTCAGCCCCAGCATTTT.

Details on this clone: In the same sample, other DNA sequences code for this CDR3. This chain uses TRBV5-6 with TRBJ1-1, with a tentative D call TRBD1 (5 bases). V was clipped by 0 bases and J by 0 bases, with 9 bases between them. CDR3 length equals 15 residues. From germline, CDR1 is SGHDT and CDR2 YYEEEE. The CDR3 DNA reads TGTGCCAGCAGCTTGGGGGGGACCCTGAACACTGAAGCTTTCTTT. It codes for CASSLGGTLNTEAFF.

Concerning this clone itself: This sample also contains other DNA sequences that code for the same CDR3. The chain couples TRBV5-4 to TRBJ1-1; D may be TRBD1 (6 bases). Germline CDR1 and CDR2: SGHNT and YYREEE (reference sequence). The CDR3 covers 14 residues. V lost 0 bases, J lost 3 bases, and 9 bases lay in between. The CDR3 sequence is CASSLVGGDTEAFF. The CDR3 coding sequence is TGTGCCAGCAGCTTGGTAGGGGGGGACACTGAAGCTTTCTTT.

In nucleotides, the CDR3 is TGTGCCAGCAGTTTAGGGGTTAACTCCTACGAGCAGTACTTC. It specifies CASSLGVNSYEQYF. The V gene is TRBV27, the J gene TRBJ2-7; D is ambiguous. This CDR3 spans 14 amino acids. The germline V gene has CDR1 MNHEY and CDR2 SMNVEV (reference sequence). With 2 bases removed from V and 0 bases from J, the gap between germline ends came to 8 bases.

The chain couples TRBV10-3 to TRBJ2-5; 8 positions match TRBD2. This CDR3 is built from 14 residues. The junction had 2 bases not matched to a gene; V was cut back by 2 bases and J by 3 bases. Germline CDR1 ENHRY, CDR2 SYGVKD. DNA for the CDR3: TGTGCCATCAGTGAGCTCGGGGGGGAAGAGACCCAGTACTTC. Residues: CAISELGGEETQYF.

On this clone: The same CDR3 also results from other DNA sequences found in this sample. This chain joins TRBV5-1 and TRBJ2-7; 8 positions agree with TRBD1. This CDR3 region has 14 residues. CDR1 is SGHRS, CDR2 YFSETQ, per germline. The junction had 8 bases not matched to a gene; V was cut back by 3 bases and J by 6 bases. In DNA, the CDR3 is TGCGCCAGCAGCTATACAGGGGGGCAGGGCGAGCAGTACTTC. This gives the protein CASSYTGGQGEQYF.

V usage is TRBV18 and J usage is TRBJ1-3; D perhaps matches TRBD1 (5 bases). Trimming shortened V by 1 base and J by 6 bases, and 10 bases separated the two germline ends. This CDR3 spans 14 amino acids. Germline V gene data show CDR1 as KGHSH and CDR2 as LQKENI. CDR3: CASSPQGGENTIYF. CDR3 nucleotide sequence: TGTGCCAGCTCACCACAGGGAGGGGAAAACACCATATATTTT.

This chain joins TRBV21-1 and TRBJ2-3; TRBD2, the D gene given by the table, was not confirmed from the DNA. TRBV21-1 is a known pseudogene. This CDR3 contains 17 residues. This chain's CDR3 is CASSKALGGGDTDTQYF. CDR3 in DNA: TGTGCCAGCAGCAAAGCGCTAGGGGGGGGAGACACAGATACGCAGTATTTT.

This clone showed up just once. The V call is TRBV5-6, the J call TRBJ2-1; D is uncertain. The length of the CDR3 is 19 residues. V shed 4 bases and J shed 0 bases, with 23 bases lying between them. Per germline, CDR1 SGHDT and CDR2 YYEEEE. The CDR3 reads CASSPDWGRDLGSYNEQFF. CDR3 DNA: TGTGCCAGCAGCCCCGATTGGGGTAGGGATCTTGGCTCCTACAATGAGCAGTTCTTC.

To note about this clone: Other DNA sequences from this sample encode an identical CDR3 as well. The chain joins TRBV7-9 to TRBJ2-7, with a possible D match to TRBD1 (6 bases). Germline values: CDR1 SEHNR, CDR2 FQNEAQ (reference sequence). V was pared by 3 bases and J by 5 bases, with 8 bases between. The CDR3 is 12 residues long. CDR3 DNA: TGTGCCAGCAGCTTCCAGGGGAACGAGCAGTACTTC. Protein product: CASSFQGNEQYF.

The rearrangement uses TRBV4-1 and TRBJ2-7; 9 bases map to TRBD2. The trim removed 3 bases at V and 6 bases at J, leaving 12 bases unmatched. Germline V gene sequence: CDR1 MGHRA, CDR2 YSYEKL. The CDR3 loop spans 16 amino acids. CDR3 DNA: TGCGCCAGCAGCCAGTTCCTAGCGGGATCGTCACGCGAGCAGTACTTC. This codes for CASSQFLAGSSREQYF.